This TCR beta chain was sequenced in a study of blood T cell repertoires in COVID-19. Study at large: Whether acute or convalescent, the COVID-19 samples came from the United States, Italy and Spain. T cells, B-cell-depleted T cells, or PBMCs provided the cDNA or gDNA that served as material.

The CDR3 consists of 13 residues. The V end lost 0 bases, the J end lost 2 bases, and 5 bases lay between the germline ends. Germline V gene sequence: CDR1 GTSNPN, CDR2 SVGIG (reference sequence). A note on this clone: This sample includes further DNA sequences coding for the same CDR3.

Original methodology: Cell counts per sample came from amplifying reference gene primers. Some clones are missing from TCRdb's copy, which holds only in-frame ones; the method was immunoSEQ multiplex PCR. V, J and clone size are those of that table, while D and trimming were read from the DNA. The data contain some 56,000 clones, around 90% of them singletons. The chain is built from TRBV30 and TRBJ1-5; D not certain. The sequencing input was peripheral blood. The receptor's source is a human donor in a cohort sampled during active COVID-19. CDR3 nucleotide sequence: TGTGCCTGGAGTGTGGGAGGCAATCAGCCCCAGCATTTT. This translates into CAWSVGGNQPQHF.